Presented here are 9 T cell receptor beta chains from one specimen sequenced in a study of blood T cell repertoires in COVID-19. The assay was immunoSEQ multiplex PCR, and TCRdb's table has in-frame clones only and misses some. The table has about 160,000 clones, under 95% seen once; the top ten hold about 2%. Material for sequencing was peripheral blood. All receptors come from a man aged 18 to 35 with acute or convalescent COVID-19.

A single count supports this clone. The J gene is TRBJ1-2, the V gene TRBV30; TRBD1 aligns across 7 bases. This CDR3 contains 16 residues. Trimming at V came to 0 bases and at J to 8 bases, leaving 15 bases not matched to a gene. Germline V gene data show CDR1 as GTSNPN and CDR2 as SVGIG (reference sequence). The CDR3 region is CAWSVSRVGGARGYTF. CDR3 DNA sequence: TGTGCCTGGAGTGTATCCCGCGTAGGGGGCGCGCGGGGCTACACCTTC. The complete variable domain, with remaining parts taken from reference TRBV30 and TRBJ1-2, reads SQTIHQWPATLVQPVGSPLSLECTVEGTSNPNLYWYRQAAGRGLQLLFYSVGIGQISSEVPQNLSASRPQDRQFILSSKKLLLSDSGFYLCAWSVSRVGGARGYTFGSGTRLTVV.

The chain joins TRBV6-5 to TRBJ1-1, with no clear D. CDR3 size: 11 residues. V was cut by 11 bases and J by 4 bases, with 11 bases left in between. Looked up from germline, CDR1 is MNHEY and CDR2 is SVGAGI. The CDR3 sequence: CAAQKSTEAFF. CDR3 nucleotides: TGTGCCGCACAGAAAAGCACTGAAGCTTTCTTT.

CDR3 bases: TGTGCCAGCAGTCCAAGTTGGACAGGGGGAGGCTACACCTTC. Translating it yields CASSPSWTGGGYTF. The genes are TRBV27 and TRBJ1-2, with TRBD1 identical over 10 bases. The CDR3 runs to 14 residues. The V and J ends lost 5 bases and 8 bases, in that order; junction bases with no gene match: 8. Per the germline V gene, CDR1 is MNHEY and CDR2 is SMNVEV (reference sequence).

The rearrangement joins TRBV20-1 to TRBJ1-2; D gene ambiguous. Germline-derived CDR1 and CDR2 are DFQATT and SNEGSKA (reference sequence). Trimming shortened V by 6 bases and J by 13 bases, and 18 bases separated the two germline ends. CDR3 length: 11 residues. The CDR3 loop is CSAEKSTLSTF. CDR3 sequence (DNA): TGCAGTGCGGAGAAGAGCACGCTTAGCACCTTC.

The rearrangement uses TRBV7-2 and TRBJ2-3; D is unresolved. The CDR3 loop spans 11 amino acids. Germline CDR1 reads SGHTA; CDR2 reads FQGNSA. V lost 6 bases, J lost 3 bases, and 4 bases lay in between. The CDR3 loop is CASSHTDTQYF. The CDR3 DNA sequence: TGTGCCAGCAGTCATACAGATACGCAGTATTTT.

V gene TRBV7-7 combines with J gene TRBJ1-3; the match to TRBD1 covers 10 bases. The ends lost 5 bases at V and 2 bases at J; junction bases unmatched: 3. The CDR3 length is 15 residues. The V gene's germline CDR1 is SSHAT and CDR2 FNYEAQ (reference sequence). CDR3 nucleotides: TGTGCCAGCAGCCCGGGACAGGGGACTGGAAACACCATATATTTT. Translating it yields CASSPGQGTGNTIYF.

The rearrangement uses TRBV25-1 and TRBJ2-5; no clear D gene. Germline CDR1 is MGHDK and CDR2 is SYGVNS. V dropped 0 bases and J dropped 4 bases, with 12 bases sitting between them. This CDR3 has 15 amino acids. This chain's CDR3 is CASSEYKSSGETQYF. The CDR3, as DNA: TGTGCCAGCAGTGAATATAAGAGCTCGGGAGAGACCCAGTACTTC.

As to this clone: Other DNA sequences in this sample translate to the same CDR3. This rearrangement joins TRBV19 to TRBJ2-7; D is possibly TRBD2 (5 bases). The CDR3 has 14 residues. V shed 1 base and J shed 1 base, with 8 bases lying between them. Looked up from germline, CDR1 is LNHDA and CDR2 is SQIVND (reference sequence). CDR3: CASSIGPGSYEQYF. The CDR3 bases are TGTGCCAGTAGTATAGGTCCGGGGTCCTACGAGCAGTACTTC.

About this clone itself: At one of its ends the junction is not consistent with the germline gene, which may arise from a read error. The chain joins TRBV4-1 to TRBJ1-2; 10 positions agree with TRBD1. The CDR3 is made up of 15 amino acids. Germline loops: CDR1 MGHRA, CDR2 YSYEKL. The CDR3 loop is CAGSQGGQGRGGYTF. DNA of the CDR3: TGCGCCGGCAGCCAAGGGGGACAGGGGCGGGGCGGCTACACCTTC.